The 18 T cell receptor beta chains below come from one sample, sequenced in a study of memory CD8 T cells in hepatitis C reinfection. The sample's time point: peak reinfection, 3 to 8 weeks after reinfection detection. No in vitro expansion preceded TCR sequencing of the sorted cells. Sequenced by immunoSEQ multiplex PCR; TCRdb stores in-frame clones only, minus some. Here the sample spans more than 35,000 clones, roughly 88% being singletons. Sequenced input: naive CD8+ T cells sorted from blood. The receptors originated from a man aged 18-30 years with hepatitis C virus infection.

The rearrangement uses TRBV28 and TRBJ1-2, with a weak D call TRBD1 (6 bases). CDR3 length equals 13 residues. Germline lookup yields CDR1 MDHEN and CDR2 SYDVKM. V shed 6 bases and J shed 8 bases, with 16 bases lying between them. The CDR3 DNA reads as TGTGCCAGCAGGACACAGGGTTCCTTCGGCTACACCTTC. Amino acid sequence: CASRTQGSFGYTF.

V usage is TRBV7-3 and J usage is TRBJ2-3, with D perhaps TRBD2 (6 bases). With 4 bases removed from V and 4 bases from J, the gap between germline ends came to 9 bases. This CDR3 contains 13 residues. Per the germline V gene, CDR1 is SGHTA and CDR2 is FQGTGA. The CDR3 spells CASSSSGADTQYF. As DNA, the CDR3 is TGTGCCAGCAGCTCTTCGGGGGCAGATACGCAGTATTTT.

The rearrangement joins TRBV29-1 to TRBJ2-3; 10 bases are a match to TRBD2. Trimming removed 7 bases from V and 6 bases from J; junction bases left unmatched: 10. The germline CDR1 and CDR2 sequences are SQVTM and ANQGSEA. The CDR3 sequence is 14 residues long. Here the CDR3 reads CSASGSSLGDTQYF. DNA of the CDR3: TGCAGCGCTAGCGGGAGTTCCCTGGGCGATACGCAGTATTTT.

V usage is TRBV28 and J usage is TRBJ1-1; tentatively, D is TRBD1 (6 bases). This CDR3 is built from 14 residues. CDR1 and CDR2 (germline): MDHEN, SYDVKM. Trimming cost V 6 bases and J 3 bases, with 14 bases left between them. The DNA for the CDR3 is TGTGCCAGCAGAGAGCTTTACAGGGACACTGAAGCTTTCTTT. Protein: CASRELYRDTEAFF.

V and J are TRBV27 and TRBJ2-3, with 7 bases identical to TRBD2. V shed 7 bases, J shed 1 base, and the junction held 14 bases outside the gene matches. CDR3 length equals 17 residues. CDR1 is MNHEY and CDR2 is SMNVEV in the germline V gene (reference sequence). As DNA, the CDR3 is TGTGCCAGCACATCCGGACCGGGAGGAGATGGCACAGATACGCAGTATTTT. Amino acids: CASTSGPGGDGTDTQYF.

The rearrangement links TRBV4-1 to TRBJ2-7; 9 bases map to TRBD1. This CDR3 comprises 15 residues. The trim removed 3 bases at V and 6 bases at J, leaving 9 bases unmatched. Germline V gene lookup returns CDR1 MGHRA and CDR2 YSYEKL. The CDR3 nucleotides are TGCGCCAGCAGCCACCCGGGACAGGGCATTTCCGAGCAGTACGTC. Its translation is CASSHPGQGISEQYV.

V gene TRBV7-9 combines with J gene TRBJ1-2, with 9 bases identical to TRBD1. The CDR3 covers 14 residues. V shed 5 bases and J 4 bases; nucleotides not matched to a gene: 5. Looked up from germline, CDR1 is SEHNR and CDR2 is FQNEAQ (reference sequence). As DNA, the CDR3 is TGTGCCAGCAGCCCTCGGACAGGGGTCTATGGCTACACCTTC. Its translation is CASSPRTGVYGYTF.

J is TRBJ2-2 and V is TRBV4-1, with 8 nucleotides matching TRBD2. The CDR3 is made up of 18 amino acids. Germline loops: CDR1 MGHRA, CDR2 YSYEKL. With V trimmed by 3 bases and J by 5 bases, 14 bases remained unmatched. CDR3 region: CASSQVITSGSRTGELFF. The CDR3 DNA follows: TGCGCCAGCAGCCAGGTGATTACTAGCGGATCGAGAACCGGGGAGCTGTTTTTT.

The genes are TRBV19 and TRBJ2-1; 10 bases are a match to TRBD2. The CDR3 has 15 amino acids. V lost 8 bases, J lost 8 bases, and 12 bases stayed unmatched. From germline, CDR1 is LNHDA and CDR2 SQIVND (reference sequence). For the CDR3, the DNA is TGTGCCAGTCTCCCCATGGGGCTAGCGGGGGATGAGCAGTTCTTC. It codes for CASLPMGLAGDEQFF.

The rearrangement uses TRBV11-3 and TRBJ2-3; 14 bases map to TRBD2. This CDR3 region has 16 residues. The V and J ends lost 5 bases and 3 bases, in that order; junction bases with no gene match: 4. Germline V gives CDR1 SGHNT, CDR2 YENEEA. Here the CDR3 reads CASSTGLAGGTDTQYF. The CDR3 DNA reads TGTGCCAGCAGCACTGGACTAGCGGGGGGAACAGATACGCAGTATTTT.

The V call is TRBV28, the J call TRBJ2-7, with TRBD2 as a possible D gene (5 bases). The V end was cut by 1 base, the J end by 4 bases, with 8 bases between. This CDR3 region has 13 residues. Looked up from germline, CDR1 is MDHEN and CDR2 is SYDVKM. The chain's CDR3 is CASSLYGSYEQYF. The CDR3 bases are TGTGCCAGCAGTTTATATGGGAGTTACGAGCAGTACTTC.

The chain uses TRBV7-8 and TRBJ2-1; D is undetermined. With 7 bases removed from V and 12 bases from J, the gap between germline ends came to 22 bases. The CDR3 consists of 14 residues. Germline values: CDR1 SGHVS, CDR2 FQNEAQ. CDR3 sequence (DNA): TGTGCCAGCACCCAGCCTAATGCAGGTGGTAGGCAGTTCTTC. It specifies CASTQPNAGGRQFF. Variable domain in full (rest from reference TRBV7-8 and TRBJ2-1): GAGVSQSPRYKVAKRGQDVALRCDPISGHVSLFWYQQALGQGPEFLTYFQNEAQLDKSGLPSDRFFAERPEGSVSTLKIQRTQQEDSAVYLCASTQPNAGGRQFFGPGTRLTVL.

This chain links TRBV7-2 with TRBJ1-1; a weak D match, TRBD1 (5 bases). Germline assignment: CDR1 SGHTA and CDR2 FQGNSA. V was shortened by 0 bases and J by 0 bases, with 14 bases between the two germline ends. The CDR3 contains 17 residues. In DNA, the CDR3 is TGTGCCAGCAGCTTAGCGCTGGACACGGTCATGAACACTGAAGCTTTCTTT. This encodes CASSLALDTVMNTEAFF.

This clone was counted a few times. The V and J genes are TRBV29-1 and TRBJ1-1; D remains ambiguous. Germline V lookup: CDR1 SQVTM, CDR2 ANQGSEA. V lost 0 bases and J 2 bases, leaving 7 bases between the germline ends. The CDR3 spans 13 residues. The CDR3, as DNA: TGCAGCGTTGAAGAACGCAGTAACACTGAAGCTTTCTTT. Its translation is CSVEERSNTEAFF.

The CDR3 here is CASATGGLETQYF. The CDR3 nucleotides are TGTGCCAGTGCTACAGGGGGCTTGGAGACCCAGTACTTC. The genes are TRBV2 and TRBJ2-5, with 9 bases that match TRBD1. J was trimmed by 5 bases and V by 9 bases; bases with no gene match: 7. The V gene's germline CDR1 is SNHLY and CDR2 FYNNEI. The CDR3 extends over 13 amino acids.

This chain's CDR3 is CASSRGGIAGAINEQFF. The DNA for the CDR3 is TGTGCCAGCAGTCGGGGGGGAATAGCGGGAGCAATAAATGAGCAGTTCTTC. The chain carries TRBV27 and TRBJ2-1; 9 bases agree with TRBD2. The trim removed 5 bases at V and 7 bases at J, leaving 15 bases unmatched. The CDR3 has 17 amino acids. Germline lookup yields CDR1 MNHEY and CDR2 SMNVEV (reference sequence).

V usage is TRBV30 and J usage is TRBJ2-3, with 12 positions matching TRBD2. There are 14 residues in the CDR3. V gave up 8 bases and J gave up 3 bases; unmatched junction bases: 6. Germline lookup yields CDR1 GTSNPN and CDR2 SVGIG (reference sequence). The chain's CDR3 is CASTGLAGTDTQYF. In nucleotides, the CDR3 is TGTGCCAGCACTGGACTAGCGGGGACAGATACGCAGTATTTT.

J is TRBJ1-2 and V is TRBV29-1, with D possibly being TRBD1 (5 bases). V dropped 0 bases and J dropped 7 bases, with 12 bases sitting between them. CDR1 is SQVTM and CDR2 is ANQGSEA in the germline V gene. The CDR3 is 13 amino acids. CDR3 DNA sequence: TGCAGCGTTGAAGAAGGAGGGGTGAGTGGCTACACCTTC. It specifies CSVEEGGVSGYTF.